This TCR beta chain was documented in a study of blood T cell repertoires in COVID-19. On the study more broadly: Sources were T cells, B-cell-depleted T cells, or PBMCs; the material itself was cDNA or gDNA.

Germline lookup yields CDR1 GTSNPN and CDR2 SVGIG (reference sequence). The CDR3 is 14 amino acids. J was trimmed by 8 bases and V by 3 bases; bases with no gene match: 9. Sequencing was performed with immunoSEQ multiplex PCR; in TCRdb, only in-frame clones are kept and a portion is missing. The sample has 220,000 or so clones, almost 90% seen once; the top ten hold more than 12%. Everyone who took part was roughly 18 to 89 years old, and they came from about two dozen US areas. This receptor was obtained from a man aged 25 to 40 who had been exposed to COVID-19. This chain uses TRBV30 with TRBJ2-3; TRBD1 aligns across 9 bases. Source material: PBMCs or T cells enriched from blood (not recorded which). The CDR3 loop reads CAWRKRDREGTQYF. CDR3 DNA sequence: TGTGCCTGGAGAAAAAGGGACAGGGAGGGTACGCAGTATTTT.